A single sample is the source of the 8 T cell receptor beta chains below, sequenced in a study of radiotherapy plus CTLA-4 blockade in lung cancer. Produced via immunoSEQ multiplex PCR; TCRdb's table is partial and in-frame only. The sample contains about 90,000 clones, about 80% of which appear only once. The sequencing used peripheral blood, collected from a patient treated with radiotherapy plus ipilimumab. These receptors were collected from a human donor with non-small cell lung cancer that progressed on radiotherapy plus ipilimumab.

The chain links TRBV10-3 to TRBJ2-7, with 9 bases identical to TRBD1. Germline lookup yields CDR1 ENHRY and CDR2 SYGVKD. The junction had 6 bases not matched to a gene; V was cut back by 3 bases and J by 6 bases. The CDR3 extends over 14 amino acids. CDR3 nucleotide sequence: TGTGCCATCAGTGACACAGGGGGCTTTGCCGAGCAGTACTTC. Its translation: CAISDTGGFAEQYF.

This rearrangement joins TRBV27 to TRBJ1-4; unclear D gene. V was clipped by 5 bases and J by 6 bases, with 10 bases between them. Germline V gene sequence: CDR1 MNHEY, CDR2 SMNVEV (reference sequence). CDR3 length: 13 amino acids. CDR3 in amino acids: CASSPNRDEKLFF. In DNA form, the CDR3 reads TGTGCCAGCAGTCCCAACAGAGATGAAAAACTGTTTTTT.

The chain couples TRBV5-1 to TRBJ1-1; a possible D gene is TRBD1 (6 bases). This CDR3 spans 13 amino acids. Trimming shortened V by 3 bases and J by 7 bases, and 13 bases separated the two germline ends. In germline, CDR1 is SGHRS, CDR2 YFSETQ. The CDR3: CASSSAQGFEAFF. CDR3 DNA sequence: TGCGCCAGCAGCTCAGCCCAGGGGTTTGAAGCTTTCTTT.

This chain uses TRBV7-2 with TRBJ2-5; D unresolved. V was shortened by 5 bases and J by 6 bases, with 13 bases between the two germline ends. CDR3 length: 13 amino acids. Germline-derived CDR1 and CDR2 are SGHTA and FQGNSA. CDR3 sequence: CASSPFASQTQYF. The CDR3 region has the DNA TGTGCCAGCAGCCCCTTTGCCAGTCAGACCCAGTACTTC.

This chain links TRBV9 with TRBJ2-2; D is perhaps TRBD1 or TRBD2 (5 bases each). Germline CDR1 is SGDLS and CDR2 is YYNGEE. Trimming pared 3 bases from V and 8 bases from J, leaving 14 bases between. CDR3 length equals 14 residues. Here the CDR3 reads CASSGGDVTGELFF. The CDR3 DNA is TGTGCCAGCAGCGGAGGGGACGTTACAGGGGAGCTGTTTTTT. Full variable domain (missing parts from reference TRBV9 and TRBJ2-2): DSGVTQTPKHLITATGQRVTLRCSPRSGDLSVYWYQQSLDQGLQFLIQYYNGEERAKGNILERFSAQQFPDLHSELNLSSLELGDSALYFCASSGGDVTGELFFGEGSRLTVL.

The sample holds a few counts of this clone. The V and J genes are TRBV11-1 and TRBJ2-3; 12 nucleotides agree with TRBD2. Germline CDR1 SGHAT, CDR2 FQDESV (reference sequence). Trimming cost V 5 bases and J 3 bases; bases outside gene matches: 6. The CDR3 runs 16 residues. The CDR3 reads CASSAPLAGGTDTQYF. The CDR3 DNA follows: TGTGCCAGCAGCGCCCCACTAGCGGGAGGTACAGATACGCAGTATTTT.

The rearrangement joins TRBV9 to TRBJ2-3, with TRBD2 identical over 8 bases. There are 17 residues in the CDR3. V lost 0 bases and J lost 4; bases outside the gene matches: 10. In germline, CDR1 is SGDLS, CDR2 YYNGEE. The DNA of the CDR3 is TGTGCCAGCAGCGTAGGGTGGACGGGGGGGCGGGCAGATACGCAGTATTTT. Its protein product is CASSVGWTGGRADTQYF. Filled out from reference TRBV9 and TRBJ2-3, the complete variable domain reads DSGVTQTPKHLITATGQRVTLRCSPRSGDLSVYWYQQSLDQGLQFLIQYYNGEERAKGNILERFSAQQFPDLHSELNLSSLELGDSALYFCASSVGWTGGRADTQYFGPGTRLTVL.

This clone has more than one count but fewer than ten. This chain joins TRBV12-5 and TRBJ2-7; D might be TRBD1 (6 bases). The CDR3 totals 11 residues. Germline V gene lookup returns CDR1 LGHNT and CDR2 FRNRAP. The V and J ends lost 6 bases and 3 bases respectively, with 6 bases between them. CDR3 DNA sequence: TGTGCTAGTGGGGACAGCTACGAGCAGTACTTC. It encodes CASGDSYEQYF.